This entry concerns a single TCR beta chain. The antigen remains unidentified. These data belong to a study of blood T cells in healthy people across ages. About the study: The template switching approach captured approximately one barcoded beta molecule for every two T cells. Whole-study findings and limits: It was the long-lived donors that had more naive CD4+ cells and higher diversity than aged donors.

Together with a sample-barcoded 5' primer, a J-beta primer mix was included in a second PCR lasting roughly 7 to 11 cycles. TCRdb re-called the 5' RACE reads through MiXCR, storing one row per CDR3 protein. This repertoire shows 550,000 to 700,000 distinct CDR3 sequences, roughly 28% found once; its top ten account for about 18%. Extracted total RNA amounted to at least 5.5 micrograms for each sample. The sequence was obtained from a woman in her 70s in good health. The specimen sequenced was blood.

In DNA, the CDR3 is TGTGCCAGCAGCTCGCAACAGGGCACAACTTACGAGCAGTACTTC. Translating it yields CASSSQQGTTYEQYF. The rearrangement joins TRBV7-2 to TRBJ2-7; the D gene is possibly TRBD1 (6 bases). There are 15 residues in the CDR3. CDR1 and CDR2 (germline): SGHTA, FQGNSA. V shed 4 bases and J shed 4 bases, with 17 bases lying between them.